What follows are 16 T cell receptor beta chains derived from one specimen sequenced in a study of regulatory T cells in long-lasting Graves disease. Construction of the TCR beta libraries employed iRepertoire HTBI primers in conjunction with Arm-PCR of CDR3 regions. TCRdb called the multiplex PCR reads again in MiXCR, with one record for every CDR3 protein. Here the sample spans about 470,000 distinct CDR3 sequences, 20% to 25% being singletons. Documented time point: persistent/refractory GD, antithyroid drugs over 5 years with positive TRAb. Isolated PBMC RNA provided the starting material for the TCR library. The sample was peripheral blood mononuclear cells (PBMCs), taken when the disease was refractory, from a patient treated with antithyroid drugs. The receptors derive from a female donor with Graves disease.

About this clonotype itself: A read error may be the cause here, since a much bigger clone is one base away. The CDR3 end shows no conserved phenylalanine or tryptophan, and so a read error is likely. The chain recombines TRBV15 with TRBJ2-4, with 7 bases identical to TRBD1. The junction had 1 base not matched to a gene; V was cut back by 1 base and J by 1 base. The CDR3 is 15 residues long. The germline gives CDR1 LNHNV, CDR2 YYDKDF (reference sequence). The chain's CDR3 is CATSRGQGAKNIQYL. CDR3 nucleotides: TGTGCCACCAGCAGAGGACAGGGCGCCAAAAACATTCAGTACCTC.

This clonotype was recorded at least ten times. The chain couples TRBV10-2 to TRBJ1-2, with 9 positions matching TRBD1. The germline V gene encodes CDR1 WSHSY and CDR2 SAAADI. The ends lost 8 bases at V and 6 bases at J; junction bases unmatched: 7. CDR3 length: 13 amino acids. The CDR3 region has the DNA TGCGCCAGCGGACAGGGGATTCCCCATGGCTACACCTTC. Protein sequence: CASGQGIPHGYTF.

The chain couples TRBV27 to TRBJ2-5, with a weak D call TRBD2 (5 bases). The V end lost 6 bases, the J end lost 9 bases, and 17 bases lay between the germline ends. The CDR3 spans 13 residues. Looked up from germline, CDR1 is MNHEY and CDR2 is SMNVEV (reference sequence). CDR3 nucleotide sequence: TGTGCCAGCAGACCTACTGGGATGCGGGCCCAGTACTTC. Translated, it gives CASRPTGMRAQYF.

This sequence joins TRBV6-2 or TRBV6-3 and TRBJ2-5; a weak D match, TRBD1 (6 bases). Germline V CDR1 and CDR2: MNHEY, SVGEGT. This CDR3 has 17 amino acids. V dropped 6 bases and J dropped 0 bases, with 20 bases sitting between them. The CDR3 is CASSHSYGWDNQETQYF. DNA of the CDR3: TGTGCCAGCAGCCATTCTTACGGTTGGGACAACCAAGAGACCCAGTACTTC.

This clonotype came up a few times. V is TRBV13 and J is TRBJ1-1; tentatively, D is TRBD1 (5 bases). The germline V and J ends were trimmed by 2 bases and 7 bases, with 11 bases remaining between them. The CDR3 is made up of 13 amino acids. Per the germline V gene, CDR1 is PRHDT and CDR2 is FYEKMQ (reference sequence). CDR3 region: CASSLLTDYEAFF. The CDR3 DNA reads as TGTGCCAGCAGCTTATTGACAGACTATGAAGCTTTCTTT.

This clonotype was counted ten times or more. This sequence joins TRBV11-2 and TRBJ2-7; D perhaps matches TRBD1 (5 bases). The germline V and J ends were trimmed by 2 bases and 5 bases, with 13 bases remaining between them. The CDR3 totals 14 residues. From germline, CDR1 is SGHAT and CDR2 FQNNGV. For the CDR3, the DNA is TGTGCCAGCAGCTTATCAGGGATAGGCCACGAGCAGTACTTC. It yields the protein CASSLSGIGHEQYF.

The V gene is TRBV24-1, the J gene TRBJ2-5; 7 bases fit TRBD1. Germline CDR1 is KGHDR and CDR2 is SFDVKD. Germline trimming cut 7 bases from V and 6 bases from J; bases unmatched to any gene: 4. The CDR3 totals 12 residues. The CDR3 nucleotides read TGTGCCACCAGCGCAGGGGGAAAGACCCAGTACTTC. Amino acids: CATSAGGKTQYF.

CDR3: CASNPGDNADTQYF. CDR3 sequence (DNA): TGCGCCAGCAACCCAGGGGACAATGCAGATACGCAGTATTTT. J is TRBJ2-3 and V is TRBV5-1; D might be TRBD1 (6 bases). Trimming cost V 6 bases and J 4 bases, with 15 bases left between them. The CDR3 contains 14 residues. Germline loops: CDR1 SGHRS, CDR2 YFSETQ.

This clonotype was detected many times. As DNA, the CDR3 is TGTGCCACCAGTGATACAACAGGCTCCTACGAGCAGTACTTC. This translates into CATSDTTGSYEQYF. The rearrangement links TRBV24-1 to TRBJ2-7; a possible D gene is TRBD1 (5 bases). V was trimmed by 3 bases and J by 0 bases, leaving 8 bases between them. Germline assignment: CDR1 KGHDR and CDR2 SFDVKD. CDR3 size: 14 residues.

CDR3 sequence: CASSPPVQDYGYTF. The DNA for the CDR3 is TGTGCCAGCAGCCCTCCCGTCCAGGACTATGGCTACACCTTC. The rearrangement joins TRBV13 to TRBJ1-2; D uncertain. V was trimmed by 5 bases and J by 3 bases, leaving 13 bases between them. CDR1 PRHDT and CDR2 FYEKMQ come from the germline V gene (reference sequence). The CDR3 covers 14 residues. The full variable domain, its missing parts supplied by reference TRBV13 and TRBJ1-2, is AAGVIQSPRHLIKEKRETATLKCYPIPRHDTVYWYQQGPGQDPQFLISFYEKMQSDKGSIPDRFSAQQFSDYHSELNMSSLELGDSALYFCASSPPVQDYGYTFGSGTRLTVV.

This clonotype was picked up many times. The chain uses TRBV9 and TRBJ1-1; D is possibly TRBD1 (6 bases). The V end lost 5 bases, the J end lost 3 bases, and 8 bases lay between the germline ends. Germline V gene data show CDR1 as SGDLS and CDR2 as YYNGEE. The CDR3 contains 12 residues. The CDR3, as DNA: TGTGCCAGCAGTTACAGGGACACTGAAGCTTTCTTT. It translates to CASSYRDTEAFF.

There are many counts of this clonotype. CDR3 DNA sequence: TGTGCCAGCAGCCAAGTTACCGGGGAGCTGTTTTTT. Its translation: CASSQVTGELFF. The V and J genes are TRBV3-1 and TRBJ2-2; D gene uncertain. Germline assignment: CDR1 LGHDT and CDR2 YNNKEL (reference sequence). The V gene lost 1 base and the J gene lost 5 bases, with 2 bases spanning the gap. CDR3 length: 12 residues. Together with reference TRBV3-1 and TRBJ2-2, the CDR3 gives the full variable domain: DTAVSQTPKYLVTQMGNDKSIKCEQNLGHDTMYWYKQDSKKFLKIMFSYNNKELIINETVPNRFSPKSPDKAHLNLHINSLELGDSAVYFCASSQVTGELFFGEGSRLTVL.

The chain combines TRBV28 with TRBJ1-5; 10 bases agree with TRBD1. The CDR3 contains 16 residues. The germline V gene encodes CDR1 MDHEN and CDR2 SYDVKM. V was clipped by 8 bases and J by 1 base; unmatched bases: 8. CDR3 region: CASAGTGVVSNQPQHF. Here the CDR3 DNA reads TGTGCCAGCGCCGGGACAGGGGTTGTCAGCAATCAGCCCCAGCATTTT.

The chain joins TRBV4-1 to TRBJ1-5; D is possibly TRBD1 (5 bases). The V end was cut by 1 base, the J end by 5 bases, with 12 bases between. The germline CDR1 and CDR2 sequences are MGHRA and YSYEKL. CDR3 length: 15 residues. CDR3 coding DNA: TGCGCCAGCAGCCAAGCTTTCCGGGACCATCAGCCCCAGCATTTT. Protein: CASSQAFRDHQPQHF.

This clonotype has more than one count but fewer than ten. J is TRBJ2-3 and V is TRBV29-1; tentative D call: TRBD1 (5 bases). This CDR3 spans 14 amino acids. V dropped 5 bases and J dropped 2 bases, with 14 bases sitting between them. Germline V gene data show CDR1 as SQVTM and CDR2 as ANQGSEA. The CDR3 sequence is CSVSKGIVTDTQYF. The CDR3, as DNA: TGCAGCGTTTCAAAGGGGATCGTCACAGATACGCAGTATTTT.

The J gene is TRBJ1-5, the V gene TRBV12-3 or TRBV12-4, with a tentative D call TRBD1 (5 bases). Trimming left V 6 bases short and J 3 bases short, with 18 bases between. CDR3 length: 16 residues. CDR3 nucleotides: TGTGCCAGCAGCCAAGACGCCGGGGGGAACAATCAGCCCCAGCATTTT. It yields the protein CASSQDAGGNNQPQHF.